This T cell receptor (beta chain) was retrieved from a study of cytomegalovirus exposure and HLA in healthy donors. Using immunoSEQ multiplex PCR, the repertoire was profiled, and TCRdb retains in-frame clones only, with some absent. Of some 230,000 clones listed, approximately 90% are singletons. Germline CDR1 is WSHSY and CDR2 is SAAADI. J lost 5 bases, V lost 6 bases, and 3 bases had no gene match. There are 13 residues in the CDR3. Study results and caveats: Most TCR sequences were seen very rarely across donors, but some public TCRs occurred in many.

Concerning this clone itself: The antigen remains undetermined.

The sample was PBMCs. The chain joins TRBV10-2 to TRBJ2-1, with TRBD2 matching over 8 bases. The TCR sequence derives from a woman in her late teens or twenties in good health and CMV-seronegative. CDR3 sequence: CASRGTRNNEQFF. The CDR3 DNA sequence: TGCGCCAGCAGGGGGACTAGAAACAATGAGCAGTTCTTC.